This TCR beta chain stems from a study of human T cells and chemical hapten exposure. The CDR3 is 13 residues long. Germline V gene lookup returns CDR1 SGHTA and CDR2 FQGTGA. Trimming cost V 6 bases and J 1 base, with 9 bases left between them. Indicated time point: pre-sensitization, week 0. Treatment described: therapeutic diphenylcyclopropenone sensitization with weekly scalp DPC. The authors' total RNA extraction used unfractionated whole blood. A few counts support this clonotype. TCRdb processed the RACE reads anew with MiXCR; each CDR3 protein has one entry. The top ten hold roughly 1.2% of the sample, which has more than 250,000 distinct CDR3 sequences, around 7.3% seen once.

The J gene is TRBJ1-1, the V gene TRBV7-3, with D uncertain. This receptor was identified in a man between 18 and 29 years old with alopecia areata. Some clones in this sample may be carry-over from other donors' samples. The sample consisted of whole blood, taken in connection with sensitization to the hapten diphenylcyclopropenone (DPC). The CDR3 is CASSDDTNTEAFF. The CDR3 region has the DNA TGTGCCAGCAGTGACGACACGAACACTGAAGCTTTCTTT.